This T cell receptor beta chain was recorded in a study of tumor and adjacent non-tumor tissue in lung cancer listed by TCRdb under 2018. Broadly, across the study: By cancer type, the cohort comprised 11 to 12 adenocarcinoma patients, a couple of squamous cell carcinoma patients and 1 small cell lung cancer patient. In total, sequencing yielded fewer than 150 million productive TCRbeta reads, which works out to an average of about 4.2 million reads per sample. Ages among the roughly 15 patients ranged from about 31 to 80 years, there were 10 men and 5 women, and disease was at TNM stage I to III. TCRbeta CDR3 sequencing was performed on roughly 32 paired specimens, with one tumor sample and one normal lung sample collected per patient. Bulk TCRbeta repertoires were compared between lung tumor tissue and matched distant non-tumor lung tissue obtained from fewer than 16 lung cancer patients.

RNA was isolated from bulk unsorted tissue, and RNA quality was assessed with a NanoDrop ND-1000 and an Agilent 2100. Newly diagnosed lung cancer patients without prior chemotherapy who had been admitted for thoracic surgery in China between August and November 2014 were enrolled as donors. Anyone who had undergone radiotherapy or chemotherapy before, or who had another cancer at the same time, was left out of the study. Pieces of surgical tissue measuring about 1-2 cm3 were kept in RNAlater solution and held at -80 degrees C until needed. The cysteine opens and the phenylalanine closes a CDR3 of 14 amino acids. Here the CDR3 DNA is all that survives: 42 bases in frame from base 1. V was cut back by 6 bases and J by 8 bases, leaving a gap of 21 bases between them. The germline V gene (reference sequence) specifies SGHNT as CDR1 and YYREEE as CDR2. The library came from multiplex PCR. This sample was sequenced with an Illumina HiSeq 2500. TCRbeta libraries were built by three rounds of nested PCR using primers (Table S4), following protocols modified from ARM-PCR. Before sequencing, PCR products of 200-500 bp were cut from the gel and purified using the QIAquick gel extraction kit. As for how the authors treated the data: Reads were cleaned with Trimmomatic, merged with FLASH into complete CDR3 sequences, and assigned to V(D)J germline segments with MiTCR. VDJtools was used to compute clonal diversity as the inverse Simpson's index. In-frame sequences without a premature stop codon were defined as productive reads. TCRdb's own reprocessing of the public reads used fastp at Q25 and MiXCR and kept productive beta chains. Every entry covers one CDR3 protein and lists the most common genes and DNA from its rows. These V and J calls derive from TCRdb rather than the authors' analysis. The sample table shows fewer than 80,000 distinct CDR3 sequences, and approximately 68% are seen once. The top ten hold roughly an eighth of the sample.

The research as a whole found: TCR diversity (inverse Simpson) was significantly higher in tumor than in normal lung tissue (around 460 vs 160, P = 0.0075, Mann-Whitney U test). Peripheral blood was not sequenced, so blood TCRbeta repertoires in these lung cancer patients were not examined. The methods do not name the sequencing platform or mention unique molecular identifiers. Significantly higher TCR diversity was found in younger patients, and higher tumor TCR diversity was associated with shorter overall and disease-free survival. In normal lung, the top 100 clones accounted for a significantly larger cumulative share of the repertoire than in tumor tissue. Only approximately 16 patients were included in the cohort, and the need for larger samples and more detailed clinical data was noted by the authors.

As to this clonotype: The antigen this receptor binds is unknown. This may come from a read error, since a much larger clone is one base off.

This receptor was taken from an older woman with non-small cell lung cancer. Sequenced sample: lung tumor tissue. The sequence links TRBV5-4 to TRBJ2-7; the D gene may be TRBD1 or TRBD2, since each aligns over 7 bases. The CDR3 has the sequence CASTLGGGEGKQYF. The sequence in DNA is TGTGCCAGCACCCTGGGAGGGGGCGAAGGCAAGCAGTACTTC.